This TCR beta chain appears in the sequencing data of a study of PD-1 blockade in classical Hodgkin lymphoma. Study-wide background: Patients got intravenous nivolumab 3 mg/kg every 2 weeks. Findings of the study overall: Nivolumab starters within 1 year of ASCT were excluded. Complete responders had baseline diversity similar to newly diagnosed patients. Nothing has yet pinned down what causes the repertoire differences, possibly disease activity or prior therapy.

Some clones are missing from TCRdb's copy, which holds only in-frame ones; the method was immunoSEQ multiplex PCR. Here the sample spans approximately 25,000 clones, 84% being singletons. Notes on this clone: Antigen: not known.

Germline V gene sequence: CDR1 GTSNPN, CDR2 SVGIG (reference sequence). This CDR3 spans 14 amino acids. V lost 0 bases and J 3 bases, leaving 9 bases between the germline ends. Relapse after autologous stem cell transplantation occurred in every patient, and brentuximab vedotin exposure varied. By magnetic negative selection, CD4+ T cells were purified from thawed PBMCs. The J gene is TRBJ1-5, the V gene TRBV30; D remains unclear. The sequence was collected from a human donor with classical Hodgkin lymphoma. This material consisted of CD4+ T cells from blood, taken at baseline. The CDR3 reads CAWSVGGDNQPQHF. In nucleotides, the CDR3 is TGTGCCTGGAGTGTAGGCGGGGACAATCAGCCCCAGCATTTT.